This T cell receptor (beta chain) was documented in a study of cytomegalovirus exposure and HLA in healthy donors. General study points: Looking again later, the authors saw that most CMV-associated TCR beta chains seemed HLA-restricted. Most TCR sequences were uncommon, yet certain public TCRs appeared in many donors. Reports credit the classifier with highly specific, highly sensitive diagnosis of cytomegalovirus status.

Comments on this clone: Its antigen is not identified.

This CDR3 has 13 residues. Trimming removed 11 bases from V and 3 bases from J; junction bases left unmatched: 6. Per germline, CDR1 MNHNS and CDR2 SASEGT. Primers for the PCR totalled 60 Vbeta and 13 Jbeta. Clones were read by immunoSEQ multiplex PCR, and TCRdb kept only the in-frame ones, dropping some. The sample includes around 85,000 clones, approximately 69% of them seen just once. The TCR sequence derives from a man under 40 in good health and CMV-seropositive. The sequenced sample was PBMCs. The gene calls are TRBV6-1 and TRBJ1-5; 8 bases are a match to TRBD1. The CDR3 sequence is CAAQGENNQPQHF. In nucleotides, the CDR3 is TGTGCCGCACAGGGGGAGAACAATCAGCCCCAGCATTTT.